Listed below are T cell receptor beta chains from one sample, sequenced in a study of blood T cell repertoires in COVID-19. The data were produced by immunoSEQ multiplex PCR, yet TCRdb's version contains in-frame clones alone and is incomplete. The data show fewer than 300,000 clones, roughly four fifths seen once. Sequencing input: peripheral blood. The source of these receptors is a person between 65 and 79 years old with COVID-19, enrolled during active disease. Each CDR3 is given with its conserved first and last residue. The D gene is left open where the match is weak. Size tells how often a clone was seen (once, few, many) or the class of an expanded clone, and some rows leave it out.

j_call v_call clone_size d_call cdr3_nt cdr3_aa
TRBJ1-2 TRBV19 . . TGTGCCAGTAGAGGGGCAGGGTTTTATGGCTACACCTTC CASRGAGFYGYTF
TRBJ2-1 TRBV19 . . TGTGCCAGTAGTATTTCCTGGAGGGGGGACAGATCCTACAATGAGCAGTTCTTC CASSISWRGDRSYNEQFF
TRBJ1-6 TRBV11-3 . . TGTGCCAGCAGCCTAGCGGGGTGCCGGGTAAATAATTCACCCCTCCACTTT CASSLAGCRVNNSPLHF
TRBJ2-2 TRBV9 once . TGTGCCAGCAGCGTTCTGGGCGCCGGGGAGCTGTTTTTT CASSVLGAGELFF
TRBJ2-2 TRBV7-3 . . TGTGCCAGCAGCCCTAGTAAACTAACCGGGGAGCTGTTTTTT CASSPSKLTGELFF
TRBJ1-1 TRBV19 . TRBD1 TGTGCCAGTACCCCAACGGAGGGACAGACTGTTGCTTTCTTT CASTPTEGQTVAFF
TRBJ1-6 TRBV30 few . TGTGCCCCCGACCCCCACAGGGTAAGCTCCTATAATTCACCCCTCCACTTT CAPDPHRVSSYNSPLHF
TRBJ1-3 TRBV5-1 . . TGCGCCAGCAGCCTCCGGACAGACTCTGGAAACACCATATATTTT CASSLRTDSGNTIYF
TRBJ1-3 TRBV6-6 . . TGTGCCAGCACCGGCGGATCAAGCACCATATATTTT CASTGGSSTIYF
TRBJ2-3 TRBV7-3 . TRBD1 TGTGCCAGCACCGAAGGGGGACAGCTCACAGATACGCAGTATTTT CASTEGGQLTDTQYF
TRBJ2-1 TRBV7-3 . . TGTGCCAGCAGCTATCTAGCTGCCTCCTACAATGAGCAGTTCTTC CASSYLAASYNEQFF
TRBJ2-7 TRBV4-2 . TRBD2 TGTGCCAGCAGCCAAGTTCTACGTTCGGGGGGCTACGAGCAGTACTTC CASSQVLRSGGYEQYF
TRBJ1-5 TRBV6-5 . TRBD1 TGTGCCAGCAACCGAGGGGGCAACGGTCAGCCCCAGCATTTT CASNRGGNGQPQHF
TRBJ2-7 TRBV5-1 . . TGCGCCAGCAGCTTGGGTTCACATGCCTACGAGCAGTACTTC CASSLGSHAYEQYF
TRBJ1-3 TRBV12-3/TRBV12-4 . . TGTGCCAGCACGCACGAGCGGAACACCATATATTTT CASTHERNTIYF
TRBJ1-3 TRBV7-9 . . TGTGCCAGCAGCTTAGGGCGGTTATCTGGAAACACCATATATTTT CASSLGRLSGNTIYF
TRBJ2-3 TRBV24-1 . TRBD2 TGTGCCACCAGTCGCCCGGGGGGGGCGGCAGATACGCAGTATTTT CATSRPGGAADTQYF
TRBJ1-3 TRBV9 . TRBD1 TGTGCCAGCAGCGCCGGACAGGTCTCTGGAAACACCATATATTTT CASSAGQVSGNTIYF
TRBJ1-1 TRBV6-2/TRBV6-3 . . TGTGCCAGCAGTTACATAGGGGCACAAGCTTTCTTT CASSYIGAQAFF
TRBJ1-1 TRBV25-1 . TRBD1 TGTGCCAGCTCCCACAACAGGGGAGAGGGTTTGAACACTGAAGCTTTCTTT CASSHNRGEGLNTEAFF
TRBJ1-2 TRBV28 . TRBD1 TGTGCCAGCAGTAAAATCCGGGACAGAGACTATGGCTACACCTTC CASSKIRDRDYGYTF
TRBJ2-7 TRBV6-2/TRBV6-3 . . TGTGCCAGCAGTAACCCGGACAAGGGGCAGTACTTC CASSNPDKGQYF
TRBJ2-7 TRBV19 once TRBD2 TGTGCCAGTAGTCTTACTCCGGGGGGGTATGGAGGATCCGAGCAGTACTTC CASSLTPGGYGGSEQYF
TRBJ2-7 TRBV5-6 . TRBD2 TGTGCCAGCAGCTTATTTCTAGCGGGAGGGCCCTACGAGCAGTACTTC CASSLFLAGGPYEQYF
TRBJ1-2 TRBV5-1 . TRBD1 TGCGCCAGCAGCTTGGAGCGGACAGGGGGTAGTGGCTACACCTTC CASSLERTGGSGYTF
TRBJ2-7 TRBV29-1 . TRBD2 TGCAGCGTTACCCCTGACGGGGGGATCCTTGGCGAGCAGTACTTC CSVTPDGGILGEQYF
TRBJ2-2 TRBV7-3 . . TGTGCCAGCAGCTTAGAGGGCACGAACACCGGGGAGCTGTTTTTT CASSLEGTNTGELFF
TRBJ1-4 TRBV28 . TRBD1 TGTGCCAGCAGTCCACAGGACAGGGATGAAAAACTGTTTTTT CASSPQDRDEKLFF
TRBJ2-3 TRBV19 . . TGTGCCAGTAGTATAGGAGGCCGCGATACGCAGTATTTT CASSIGGRDTQYF
TRBJ1-5 TRBV2 . TRBD1 TGTGCCAGCGACCCAACAGGGGTCGATCAGCCCCAGCATTTT CASDPTGVDQPQHF
TRBJ1-1 TRBV28 once . TGTGCCAGCAGTTTTGGGCAGGGACTGGAATTGATGGCTTTCTTT CASSFGQGLELMAFF
TRBJ1-4 TRBV4-3 . . TGCGCCAGCAGCCAGGGGCCGTTGGTGTGGTCCACTAATGAAAAACTGTTTTTT CASSQGPLVWSTNEKLFF
TRBJ2-2 TRBV3-1/TRBV3-2 . TRBD2 TGTGCCAGCAGCCAAGATCCGGGGAGGGTCTTGACCGGGGAGCTGTTTTTT CASSQDPGRVLTGELFF
TRBJ2-1 TRBV5-6 . TRBD1 TGTGCCAGCAGCTTGGTGACAGGGAGCTCCTACAATGAGCAGTTCTTC CASSLVTGSSYNEQFF
TRBJ2-1 TRBV7-3 . TRBD2 TGTGCCAGCAGCTTAGGAAGGACTAGCGTAGATGAGCAGTTCTTC CASSLGRTSVDEQFF
TRBJ2-7 TRBV7-2 . . TGTGCCAGCAGCTTAGCGCTAGGCGGATACGAGCAGTACTTC CASSLALGGYEQYF
TRBJ1-4 TRBV19 once . TGTGCCAGTTCAGAGGGAGTAGGAGAAAAACTGTTTTTT CASSEGVGEKLFF
TRBJ1-5 TRBV2 . TRBD1 TGTGCCAGCAGTGAGATCCAGGGGGCATTGTGGAATCAGCCCCAGCATTTT CASSEIQGALWNQPQHF
TRBJ1-1 TRBV6-6 . TRBD1 TGTGCCAGCAGTTACAAACAGGGGGCCCAGAACACTGAAGCTTTCTTT CASSYKQGAQNTEAFF
TRBJ1-6 TRBV27 . TRBD1 TGTGCCAGCAGTTCCTGGACAGGGGGCAATTCACCCCTCCACTTT CASSSWTGGNSPLHF
TRBJ2-7 TRBV3-1/TRBV3-2 . TRBD1 TGTGCCAGCAGCCAAGATCTACCCCCGGGACAGGGTAACGAGCAGTACTTC CASSQDLPPGQGNEQYF
TRBJ1-1 TRBV2 . . TGTGCCAGCAGTGCCCAACAGGGTGTAAGGAAAGCTTTCTTT CASSAQQGVRKAFF
TRBJ2-2 TRBV7-2 . TRBD2 TGTGCCAGCAGCTCGGGACTAGGGTACACCGGGGAGCTGTTTTTT CASSSGLGYTGELFF
TRBJ1-2 TRBV5-1 . . TGCGCCAGCAGCTTTTACTCTACAGGGAATGGCTACACCTTC CASSFYSTGNGYTF
TRBJ2-1 TRBV28 . TRBD1 TGTGCCAGCAGTCCCTCCGGGACAGAGAACTACAATGAGCAGTTCTTC CASSPSGTENYNEQFF
TRBJ2-3 TRBV7-2 . . TGTGCCAGCAGTACCCCCGAGGGCGATACGCAGTATTTT CASSTPEGDTQYF
TRBJ2-5 TRBV7-9 . TRBD2 TGTGCCAGCAGCTTAGATGGCGGGGGGAACCAAGAGACCCAGTACTTC CASSLDGGGNQETQYF
TRBJ2-5 TRBV5-6 . TRBD1 TGTGCCAGCAGCTTGTTACAGGGGGCGTCACAAGAGACCCAGTACTTC CASSLLQGASQETQYF
TRBJ1-1 TRBV20-1 . . TGCAGTGCTAGTTGGCAGTTGAACACTGAAGCTTTCTTT CSASWQLNTEAFF
TRBJ1-4 TRBV10-3 . . TGTGCCACTACCAGGGACTTTAATGAAAAACTGTTTTTT CATTRDFNEKLFF
TRBJ1-3 TRBV3-1/TRBV3-2 . . TGTGCCAGCAGTTTACAGGGAAATCCTGGAAACACCATATATTTT CASSLQGNPGNTIYF
TRBJ2-7 TRBV7-6 . . TGTGCCAGCAGCTTATCAACGGGGGGCGGAATCAACGAGCAGTACTTC CASSLSTGGGINEQYF
TRBJ2-1 TRBV11-2 . . TGTGCCAGCAGCCCAAACCCGGGTGGCAACAATGAGCAGTTCTTC CASSPNPGGNNEQFF
TRBJ2-1 TRBV2 . TRBD2 TGTGCCAGCAGTGAACTTCGGGGACTAGCGGGTAGAAGCTCCTACAATGAGCAGTTCTTC CASSELRGLAGRSSYNEQFF
TRBJ2-7 TRBV20-1 . TRBD2 TGCAGTGCTAGTAGTAGCCTAGCGGGGGGAGCCTACGAGCAGTACTTC CSASSSLAGGAYEQYF